This T cell receptor beta chain was retrieved from a study of blood T cell repertoires in COVID-19. The V segment lost 4 bases and the J segment 6 bases; nucleotides outside the gene matches: 3. The length of the CDR3 is 14 residues. Germline CDR1 reads LGHNA; CDR2 reads YNFKEQ. Libraries were prepared by immunoSEQ multiplex PCR; TCRdb keeps only in-frame clonotypes and omits some of them. The data show 160,000 or so clones, roughly 82% seen once. The chain is built from TRBV4-2 and TRBJ1-4, with 9 bases that match TRBD1. Sequences were obtained from peripheral blood. This sequence was found in a woman aged 50 to 60 with acute or convalescent COVID-19. The CDR3 DNA is TGTGCCAGCAGCCTCGGGACAGGGCATGAAAAACTGTTTTTT. Encoded protein: CASSLGTGHEKLFF.